Sequencing of this T cell receptor (beta chain) was carried out in a study of OX40 agonist ivuxolimab in advanced cancers. Study results and limitations: Mean expanded clone counts were higher in CD8+ than CD4+ T cells. Clonal expansion in partial responders at 0.1-3.0 mg/kg ranked among the lowest. At 0.1 to 3.0 mg/kg, CD4+ and CD8+ blood T cells expanded clonally by week 6.

This CDR3 region has 12 residues. Germline V gene sequence: CDR1 SGHNT, CDR2 YYREEE (reference sequence). Germline trimming cut 3 bases from V and 11 bases from J; bases unmatched to any gene: 3. A remark on this clone: Antigen unknown.

Generated by immunoSEQ multiplex PCR, the TCRdb table keeps only in-frame clones and is missing some. The sample holds about 100,000 clones, around 89% seen once. The chain recombines TRBV5-4 with TRBJ2-2; the match to TRBD2 covers 8 bases. The source material was CD4+ or CD8+ T cells sorted from blood, sampled in a trial of the OX40 agonist ivuxolimab. This clonotype was obtained from an adult with an advanced solid tumor such as melanoma, head and neck, liver or kidney cancer. DNA for the CDR3: TGTGCCAGCAGCTCCCTAGCGGGTGAGCTGTTTTTT. It codes for CASSSLAGELFF.